The clone carrying this T cell receptor (beta chain) was seen ten or more times. The record originates from a study of T cells in Graves' hyperthyroidism and ophthalmopathy. The trim removed 0 bases at V and 4 bases at J, leaving 3 bases unmatched. The CDR3 totals 14 residues. Germline CDR1 is SGHTS and CDR2 is YDEGEE. Authors of the study amplified TCR beta CDR3 regions from RNA transcripts. HTBI primers drove first-round RT-PCR of the TCR CDR3. TCRdb used MiXCR to reprocess the multiplex PCR reads, holding one entry per CDR3 protein. The sample shows 130,000 or so distinct CDR3 sequences, approximately 20% of them seen only once.

J is TRBJ1-2 and V is TRBV5-8; TRBD1 matches at 7 bases. This clonotype originated in a woman in her 50s with Graves' hyperthyroidism that later progressed to Graves' ophthalmopathy. Sequencing input: blood. CDR3 nucleotides: TGTGCCAGCAGCTTGGAGGGGGCGAGCTATGGCTACACCTTC. Translating it yields CASSLEGASYGYTF.